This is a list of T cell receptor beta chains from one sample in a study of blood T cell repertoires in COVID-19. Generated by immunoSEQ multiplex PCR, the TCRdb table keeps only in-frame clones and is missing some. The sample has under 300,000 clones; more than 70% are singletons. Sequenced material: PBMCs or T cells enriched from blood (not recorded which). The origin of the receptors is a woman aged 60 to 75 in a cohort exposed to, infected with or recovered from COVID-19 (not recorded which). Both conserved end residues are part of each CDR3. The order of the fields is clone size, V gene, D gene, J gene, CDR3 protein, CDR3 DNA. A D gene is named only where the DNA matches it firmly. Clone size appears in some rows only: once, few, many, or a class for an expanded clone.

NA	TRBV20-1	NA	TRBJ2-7	CSASDPGTPTPYEQYF	TGCAGTGCTAGTGATCCCGGGACTCCGACCCCCTACGAGCAGTACTTC
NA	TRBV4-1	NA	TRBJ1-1	CASSQDGRQPEAFF	TGCGCCAGCAGCCAAGATGGTAGACAGCCAGAAGCTTTCTTT
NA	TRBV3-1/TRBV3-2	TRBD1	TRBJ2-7	CASSHGQGGVYEQYF	TGTGCCAGCAGCCACGGACAGGGGGGGGTCTACGAGCAGTACTTC
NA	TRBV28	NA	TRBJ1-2	CASSLYSPNQSGGYTF	TGTGCCAGCAGTTTATATTCTCCCAACCAATCCGGGGGCTACACCTTC
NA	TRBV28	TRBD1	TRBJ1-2	CASSPFDRGANYGYTF	TGTGCCAGCAGCCCCTTCGACAGGGGAGCTAACTATGGCTACACCTTC
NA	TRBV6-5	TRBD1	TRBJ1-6	CASSSGGPYNSPLHF	TGTGCCAGCAGTTCAGGGGGCCCCTATAATTCACCCCTCCACTTT
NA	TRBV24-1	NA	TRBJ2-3	CATSDRDSLDTQYF	TGTGCCACCAGTGATCGGGACTCCCTAGATACGCAGTATTTT
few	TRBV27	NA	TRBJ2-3	CASSFGPGAYTDTQYF	TGTGCCAGCAGTTTTGGTCCAGGGGCGTACACAGATACGCAGTATTTT
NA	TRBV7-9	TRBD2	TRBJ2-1	CASSLGLAASYNEQFF	TGTGCCAGCAGCTTAGGACTAGCGGCAAGTTACAATGAGCAGTTCTTC
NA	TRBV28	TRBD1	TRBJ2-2	CASSFTGGRNTGELFF	TGTGCCAGCAGTTTCACAGGGGGCCGGAACACCGGGGAGCTGTTTTTT
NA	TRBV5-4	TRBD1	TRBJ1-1	CASSRRTGGGLDTEAFF	TGTGCCAGCAGCCGACGGACAGGGGGGGGTTTGGACACTGAAGCTTTCTTT
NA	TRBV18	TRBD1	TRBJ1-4	CASSAGTGLEKLFF	TGTGCCAGCTCAGCCGGGACAGGGCTTGAAAAACTGTTTTTT
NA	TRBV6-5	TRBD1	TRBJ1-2	CAITDRGGGYTF	TGTGCCATTACGGACAGGGGAGGTGGCTACACCTTC
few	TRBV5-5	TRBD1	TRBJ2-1	CASRQGFGVTYNEQFF	TGTGCCAGCAGACAGGGGTTTGGAGTGACCTACAATGAGCAGTTCTTC
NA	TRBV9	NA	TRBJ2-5	CASSVGRRAVGETQYF	TGTGCCAGCAGCGTAGGCAGGAGGGCGGTTGGAGAGACCCAGTACTTC
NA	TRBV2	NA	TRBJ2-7	CASKGASPSSYEQYF	TGTGCCAGCAAAGGGGCCAGCCCTAGCTCCTACGAGCAGTACTTC
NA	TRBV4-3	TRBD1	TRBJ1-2	CASRRQGMAGGYTF	TGCGCCAGCAGACGACAGGGCATGGCCGGTGGCTACACCTTC
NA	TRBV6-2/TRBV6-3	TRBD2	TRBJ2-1	CASSYFSKREYNEQFF	TGTGCCAGCAGTTATTTCTCCAAGCGGGAGTACAATGAGCAGTTCTTC
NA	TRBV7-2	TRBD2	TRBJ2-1	CASSLGTSGTEQFF	TGTGCCAGCAGCTTAGGGACTAGCGGGACTGAGCAGTTCTTC
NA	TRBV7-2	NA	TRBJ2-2	CASSLDESNTGELFF	TGTGCCAGCAGCTTAGACGAGTCGAACACCGGGGAGCTGTTTTTT
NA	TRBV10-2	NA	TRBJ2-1	CASSGGRRSYNEQFF	TGCGCCAGCAGTGGTGGCAGGCGCTCCTACAATGAGCAGTTCTTC
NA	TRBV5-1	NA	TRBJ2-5	CASSLVGRAMQETQYF	TGCGCCAGCAGCTTGGTGGGCAGGGCAATGCAAGAGACCCAGTACTTC
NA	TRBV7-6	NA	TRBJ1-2	CASSLDRANYGYTF	TGTGCCAGCAGCTTAGACAGGGCAAACTATGGCTACACCTTC
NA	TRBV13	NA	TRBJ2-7	CASSLPESYEQYF	TGTGCCAGCAGCCTGCCGGAGAGCTACGAGCAGTACTTC
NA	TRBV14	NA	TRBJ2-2	CASSPHRSNTGELFF	TGTGCCAGCAGCCCCCACCGGAGTAACACCGGGGAGCTGTTTTTT
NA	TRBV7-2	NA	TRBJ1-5	CASSPRVATYSNQPQHF	TGTGCCAGCAGCCCCCGTGTAGCCACTTATAGCAATCAGCCCCAGCATTTT
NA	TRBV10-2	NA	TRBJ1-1	CASIGGAEAFF	TGCGCCAGCATTGGGGGGGCTGAAGCTTTCTTT
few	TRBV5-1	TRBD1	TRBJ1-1	CASSTGQGMNTEAFF	TGCGCCAGCAGCACGGGACAGGGGATGAACACTGAAGCTTTCTTT
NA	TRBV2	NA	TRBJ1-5	CASSGTANQPQHF	TGTGCCAGCAGTGGTACAGCCAATCAGCCCCAGCATTTT
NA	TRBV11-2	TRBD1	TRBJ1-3	CASSVGTGAGNTIYF	TGTGCCAGCAGCGTCGGGACAGGGGCTGGAAACACCATATATTTT
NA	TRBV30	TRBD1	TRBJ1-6	CAWSVSGQGAARPLHF	TGTGCCTGGAGTGTATCGGGACAGGGGGCGGCGAGACCCCTCCACTTT
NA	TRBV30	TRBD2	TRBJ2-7	CAWSLTSGRNEQYF	TGTGCCTGGAGCCTTACTAGCGGGAGAAACGAGCAGTACTTC
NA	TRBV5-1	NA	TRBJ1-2	CATQLGGNGYTF	TGCGCCACCCAGCTTGGGGGGAATGGCTACACCTTC
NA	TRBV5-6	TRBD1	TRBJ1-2	CASSPRTGAFYYGYTF	TGTGCCAGCAGCCCGAGGACAGGAGCCTTCTACTATGGCTACACCTTC
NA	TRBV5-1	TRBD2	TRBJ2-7	CASSSGLAGGSSAGQYF	TGCGCCAGCAGCTCCGGACTAGCGGGAGGAAGTTCGGCAGGGCAGTACTTC
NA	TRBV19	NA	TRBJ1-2	CASSSSGTKLNYGYTF	TGTGCCAGTAGCTCCTCCGGGACAAAGCTTAACTATGGCTACACCTTC
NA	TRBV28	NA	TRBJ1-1	CASSLGGVAAEAFF	TGTGCCAGCAGTTTAGGAGGGGTGGCCGCTGAAGCTTTCTTT
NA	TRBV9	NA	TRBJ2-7	CASSVGPGSTYEQYF	TGTGCCAGCAGCGTAGGTCCAGGATCCACCTACGAGCAGTACTTC